The 28 T cell receptor beta chains listed next were all sequenced from one sample in a study of shared T cell receptors in the human thymus. Sequencing was performed with immunoSEQ multiplex PCR; in TCRdb, only in-frame clones are kept and a portion is missing. Of hundreds of thousands of clones in the sample, 70% to 90% are singletons; the top ten hold around 0.01%. These sequences were also reported in another study, on human thymus T cells.

Sequencing was performed on thymocytes. The source of these receptors is a girl under two years old with a congenital heart defect.

CDR3 region: CASSSVYHQETQYF. The DNA for the CDR3 is TGTGCCAGCAGCTCGGTTTACCACCAAGAGACCCAGTACTTC. The gene calls are TRBV7-2 and TRBJ2-5; D remains ambiguous. Trimming pared 4 bases from V and 0 bases from J, leaving 9 bases between. This CDR3 spans 14 amino acids. From germline, CDR1 is SGHTA and CDR2 FQGNSA.

The J gene is TRBJ2-7, the V gene TRBV18, with a weak D call TRBD2 (6 bases). There are 14 residues in the CDR3. The germline V gene encodes CDR1 KGHSH and CDR2 LQKENI. With 6 bases removed from V and 5 bases from J, the gap between germline ends came to 17 bases. CDR3 region: CASSAGLGDNEQYF. CDR3 coding DNA: TGTGCCAGCTCGGCGGGACTCGGAGATAACGAGCAGTACTTC.

Comments on this clone: Other DNA sequences in this sample translate to the same CDR3. The chain links TRBV4-1 to TRBJ1-5; no reliable D call. The ends were cut back, 0 bases at V and 9 bases at J, with 15 bases in the middle. This CDR3 is built from 15 residues. The germline gives CDR1 MGHRA, CDR2 YSYEKL. The CDR3 loop reads CASSQDGQELWPQHF. The CDR3 bases are TGCGCCAGCAGCCAAGACGGCCAAGAACTATGGCCCCAGCATTTT.

This chain joins TRBV6-1 and TRBJ1-5; 9 positions match TRBD1. The CDR3 covers 14 residues. In germline, CDR1 is MNHNS, CDR2 SASEGT. V was clipped by 6 bases and J by 3 bases; unmatched bases: 3. The CDR3 nucleotides are TGTGCCAGCAGACGACAGGGGGACAATCAGCCCCAGCATTTT. Residues: CASRRQGDNQPQHF.

This clone was seen only a few times. The genes are TRBV4-1 and TRBJ2-1; weak D call: TRBD2 (5 bases). The CDR3 covers 13 residues. Germline V gene sequence: CDR1 MGHRA, CDR2 YSYEKL. V lost 5 bases, J lost 6 bases, and 11 bases lay in between. CDR3 loop: CASSWLGSNEQFF. CDR3 DNA: TGCGCCAGCAGCTGGTTAGGGAGCAATGAGCAGTTCTTC.

The chain combines TRBV10-3 with TRBJ2-7, with D hard to call. Germline CDR1 reads ENHRY; CDR2 reads SYGVKD. V lost 2 bases to trimming and J lost 3 bases, with 23 bases between them. The CDR3 consists of 18 residues. CDR3 DNA sequence: TGTGCCATCAGTGAGGATGTCGACCTCGGGTTTTTCCGCTACGAGCAGTACTTC. Translated, it gives CAISEDVDLGFFRYEQYF.

The chain uses TRBV11-2 and TRBJ1-2, with D possibly matching TRBD1 (5 bases). In germline, CDR1 is SGHAT, CDR2 FQNNGV. This CDR3 has 16 residues. Trimming took 2 bases from V and 4 from J, leaving 17 bases between them. DNA for the CDR3: TGTGCCAGCAGCTTAAGCGGGGGGACCGTGTCCTATGGCTACACCTTC. This gives the protein CASSLSGGTVSYGYTF.

The chain couples TRBV10-1 to TRBJ1-6, with D unresolved. Trimming pared 3 bases from V and 6 bases from J, leaving 15 bases between. The CDR3 has 16 amino acids. Germline V gene lookup returns CDR1 WNHNN and CDR2 SYGVQD (reference sequence). The CDR3 coding sequence is TGCGCCAGCAGTGAAAGGTGGGCCTCTCTTAATTCACCCCTCCACTTT. Its translation: CASSERWASLNSPLHF.

The chain links TRBV4-1 to TRBJ1-1; D gene unclear. V lost 3 bases and J lost 0, with 11 bases in between. Germline V gene lookup returns CDR1 MGHRA and CDR2 YSYEKL. This CDR3 is 15 amino acids long. For the CDR3, the DNA is TGCGCCAGCAGCCAGTTTGAGCGAATGAACACTGAAGCTTTCTTT. Amino acids: CASSQFERMNTEAFF.

The chain has TRBV7-2 and TRBJ1-5, with D possibly being TRBD1 (6 bases). The germline V gene encodes CDR1 SGHTA and CDR2 FQGNSA. The V end was cut by 3 bases, the J end by 4 bases, with 10 bases between. The CDR3 length is 14 residues. The CDR3 sequence: CASSLGTLNQPQHF. CDR3 nucleotides: TGTGCCAGCAGCTTGGGGACACTGAATCAGCCCCAGCATTTT.

As to this clone: The CDR3 ends on some other residue instead of the conserved phenylalanine or tryptophan, so this is likely a read error. V gene TRBV5-6 combines with J gene TRBJ1-6; perhaps TRBD1 as D (6 bases). The CDR3 has 15 residues. The V gene lost 3 bases and the J gene lost 7 bases, with 14 bases spanning the gap. Germline V CDR1 and CDR2: SGHDT, YYEEEE. CDR3 in DNA: TGTGCCAGCAGCTGGCGGGAGGGGGTGAATTCACCCCTCCACCTT. It yields the protein CASSWREGVNSPLHL.

A single count supports this clone. V gene TRBV4-3 combines with J gene TRBJ2-5; no firm D call. V was cut by 0 bases and J by 4 bases, with 9 bases left in between. Germline V lookup: CDR1 LGHNA, CDR2 YSLEER. The CDR3 covers 14 residues. The CDR3 region is CASSQDRHGETQYF. The DNA of the CDR3 is TGCGCCAGCAGCCAAGATCGACACGGAGAGACCCAGTACTTC.

This clone was seen a single time. This sequence joins TRBV10-3 and TRBJ1-5; D gene uncertain. The length of the CDR3 is 13 residues. Between the trimmed V and J ends, which lost 0 bases and 5 bases, there was a span of 5 bases. CDR1 is ENHRY, CDR2 SYGVKD, per germline. The CDR3 protein is CAISESAHQPQHF. In DNA, the CDR3 is TGTGCCATCAGTGAGTCGGCCCATCAGCCCCAGCATTTT.

The chain is built from TRBV7-9 and TRBJ2-7, with 9 nucleotides matching TRBD1. The CDR3 is 14 residues long. The junction had 8 bases not matched to a gene; V was cut back by 5 bases and J by 6 bases. The V gene's germline CDR1 is SEHNR and CDR2 FQNEAQ (reference sequence). The CDR3 DNA follows: TGTGCCAGCAGCCCTACCCCACAGGGGGCCGAGCAGTACTTC. Translated, it gives CASSPTPQGAEQYF.

This clone was observed a handful of times. This sequence joins TRBV12-5 and TRBJ1-1; D may be TRBD1 (6 bases). Germline CDR1 is LGHNT and CDR2 is FRNRAP. The CDR3 is 18 amino acids. V dropped 4 bases and J dropped 3 bases, with 24 bases sitting between them. The CDR3 region has the DNA TGTGCTAGTGGTTCGGTTCCCAGGGGATCCGGGTTATACACTGAAGCTTTCTTT. Residues: CASGSVPRGSGLYTEAFF.

J is TRBJ2-1 and V is TRBV25-1; 7 nucleotides line up with TRBD1. Germline V CDR1 and CDR2: MGHDK, SYGVNS. The V segment lost 4 bases and the J segment 7 bases; nucleotides outside the gene matches: 10. CDR3 length equals 15 residues. The CDR3 spells CASSGQGHKANEQFF. The CDR3 DNA sequence: TGTGCCAGCAGTGGACAGGGCCATAAGGCAAATGAGCAGTTCTTC.

This sequence joins TRBV4-1 and TRBJ2-7; 10 nucleotides match TRBD2. V was pared by 3 bases and J by 4 bases, with 9 bases of the junction left unmatched. This CDR3 has 16 residues. Looked up from germline, CDR1 is MGHRA and CDR2 is YSYEKL. The CDR3 sequence: CASSHRLAGVAYEQYF. DNA of the CDR3: TGCGCCAGCAGCCATCGGCTAGCGGGAGTGGCATACGAGCAGTACTTC.

This clone was seen once. The rearrangement joins TRBV5-1 to TRBJ2-4; D may be TRBD1 (6 bases). The CDR3 spans 17 residues. V shed 0 bases and J shed 0 bases, with 13 bases lying between them. Germline CDR1 SGHRS, CDR2 YFSETQ. In nucleotides, the CDR3 is TGCGCCAGCAGCTTGGTGAGGGACAACAAAGCCAAAAACATTCAGTACTTC. Residues: CASSLVRDNKAKNIQYF.

This chain uses TRBV11-3 with TRBJ1-1; maybe TRBD1 (6 bases). This CDR3 is 12 amino acids long. V shed 4 bases and J shed 8 bases, with 11 bases lying between them. Germline V lookup: CDR1 SGHNT, CDR2 YENEEA. The CDR3 region is CASSWGHGEAFF. CDR3 nucleotides: TGTGCCAGCAGCTGGGGACACGGAGAAGCTTTCTTT.

The chain links TRBV28 to TRBJ2-5, with 10 bases fitting TRBD1. The DNA end is a closer match to TRBJ2-7, so the J assignment may be wrong. CDR1 is MDHEN and CDR2 is SYDVKM in the germline V gene. The CDR3 sequence is 17 residues long. The CDR3 region is CASSPPATGTGESEQYF. Here the CDR3 DNA reads TGTGCCAGCAGTCCCCCCGCGACCGGGACAGGGGAGTCCGAGCAGTACTTC.

V usage is TRBV6-5 and J usage is TRBJ1-2, with D perhaps matching TRBD1 (6 bases). CDR1 is MNHEY, CDR2 SVGAGI, per germline. The length of the CDR3 is 14 residues. The germline V and J ends were trimmed by 2 bases and 8 bases, with 15 bases remaining between them. In nucleotides, the CDR3 is TGTGCCAGCAGTTACCCCGGACAGATTGGGGGCTACACCTTC. As protein: CASSYPGQIGGYTF.

V usage is TRBV18 and J usage is TRBJ2-7; TRBD2 matches at 11 bases. V lost 6 bases and J lost 0; bases outside the gene matches: 10. The V gene's germline CDR1 is KGHSH and CDR2 LQKENI. This CDR3 comprises 17 residues. The CDR3 here is CASSPGLAGAPSYEQYF. For the CDR3, the DNA is TGTGCCAGCTCCCCCGGACTAGCGGGCGCGCCCTCCTACGAGCAGTACTTC.

This chain links TRBV30 with TRBJ1-3; no firm D call. This CDR3 comprises 14 residues. The V gene lost 7 bases and the J gene lost 0 bases, with 13 bases spanning the gap. Germline V gene sequence: CDR1 GTSNPN, CDR2 SVGIG (reference sequence). DNA for the CDR3: TGTGCCTCTGGGCCCGGCAGCTCTGGAAACACCATATATTTT. Protein product: CASGPGSSGNTIYF. Filled out from reference TRBV30 and TRBJ1-3, the complete variable domain reads SQTIHQWPATLVQPVGSPLSLECTVEGTSNPNLYWYRQAAGRGLQLLFYSVGIGQISSEVPQNLSASRPQDRQFILSSKKLLLSDSGFYLCASGPGSSGNTIYFGEGSWLTVV.

This chain uses TRBV10-3 with TRBJ1-2, with D perhaps TRBD1 (6 bases). V gave up 7 bases and J gave up 6 bases, with 18 bases separating them. Germline-derived CDR1 and CDR2 are ENHRY and SYGVKD. The CDR3 has 14 residues. The CDR3 region has the DNA TGTGCCATCACCGAAACACAGGGAATTGATGGCTACACCTTC. It translates to CAITETQGIDGYTF.

The rearrangement joins TRBV29-1 to TRBJ1-3; 10 positions agree with TRBD1. The V segment lost 6 bases and the J segment 0 bases; nucleotides outside the gene matches: 23. CDR1 is SQVTM, CDR2 ANQGSEA, per germline. CDR3 size: 21 residues. The chain's CDR3 is CSVMMGGWAGTGAFSGNTIYF. The CDR3, as DNA: TGCAGCGTGATGATGGGTGGTTGGGCCGGGACAGGGGCCTTCTCTGGAAACACCATATATTTT. Filled out from reference TRBV29-1 and TRBJ1-3, the complete variable domain reads SAVISQKPSRDICQRGTSLTIQCQVDSQVTMMFWYRQQPGQSLTLIATANQGSEATYESGFVIDKFPISRPNLTFSTLTVSNMSPEDSSIYLCSVMMGGWAGTGAFSGNTIYFGEGSWLTVV.

The chain couples TRBV9 to TRBJ1-1, with 10 bases that match TRBD1. The CDR3 spans 18 residues. The germline gives CDR1 SGDLS, CDR2 YYNGEE. With 3 bases clipped from V and 4 bases from J, the junction kept 15 bases outside the gene matches. The CDR3 loop reads CASSAYRDRGLVGTEAFF. CDR3 DNA sequence: TGTGCCAGCAGCGCGTACCGGGACAGGGGATTAGTTGGCACTGAAGCTTTCTTT.

The chain has TRBV7-9 and TRBJ1-2; the D is unclear. CDR3 length: 15 amino acids. V lost 6 bases, J lost 0 bases, and 14 bases lay in between. In germline, CDR1 is SEHNR, CDR2 FQNEAQ (reference sequence). For the CDR3, the DNA is TGTGCCAGCAGTGATGACATTTTCCCTAACTATGGCTACACCTTC. Residues: CASSDDIFPNYGYTF.

The chain is built from TRBV5-5 and TRBJ1-1, with D possibly matching TRBD1 (6 bases). Germline lookup yields CDR1 SGHKS and CDR2 YYEKEE (reference sequence). The CDR3 runs 14 residues. Trimming left V 3 bases short and J 1 base short, with 10 bases between. This CDR3 reads CASSWLQGNTEAFF. The CDR3 nucleotides are TGTGCCAGCAGCTGGCTACAGGGGAACACTGAAGCTTTCTTT.